What follows are 9 T cell receptor beta chains derived from one specimen sequenced in a study of T cells expressing NK-cell markers. With the 5' RACE reads reprocessed, TCRdb shows one record per CDR3 protein and no DNA. The sample has 500,000 or so distinct CDR3 sequences. Sequencing was done on a sample of blood T cells: a sorted CD56 or NKG2C T cell subset, CD4+ or CD8+ T cells, or bulk PBMC T cells (not recorded which). These receptors came from a young man in good health.

The V and J genes are TRBV11-2 and TRBJ2-1; TCRdb outputs TRBD1, but without DNA this stays unchecked. This CDR3 contains 15 residues. Germline CDR1 is SGHAT and CDR2 is FQNNGV. The CDR3 reads CASSPVLDRVNEQFF.

The gene calls are TRBV12-3 or TRBV12-4 and TRBJ2-1; TCRdb reports TRBD2, a call that lacks DNA to check it against. This CDR3 contains 15 residues. The CDR3 protein is CASSFKGLVFLEQFF.

The chain employs TRBV3-1 and TRBJ2-5; TCRdb calls TRBD2, which cannot be checked without DNA. Germline V CDR1 and CDR2: LGHDT, YNNKEL (reference sequence). The CDR3 is 16 residues long. The CDR3 reads CASSQGVGRDQETQYF.

This chain joins TRBV4-1 and TRBJ2-3. This CDR3 spans 14 amino acids. CDR1 is MGHRA and CDR2 is YSYEKL in the germline V gene. CDR3 loop: CASSQPMSTDTQYF.

The chain has TRBV10-3 and TRBJ2-3; the TCRdb call, TRBD2, lacks DNA for checking. This CDR3 region has 15 residues. Per the germline V gene, CDR1 is ENHRY and CDR2 is SYGVKD. The CDR3 reads CAISETSQSTDTQYF.

This chain uses TRBV5-5 with TRBJ2-1; TCRdb indicates TRBD1, and absent DNA this call remains unverified. The germline CDR1 and CDR2 sequences are SGHKS and YYEKEE (reference sequence). The CDR3 has 14 residues. The CDR3 spells CASSRDRDWNEQFF. Combining the CDR3 with reference TRBV5-5 and TRBJ2-1 gives the whole variable domain DAGVTQSPTHLIKTRGQQVTLRCSPISGHKSVSWYQQVLGQGPQFIFQYYEKEERGRGNFPDRFSARQFPNYSSELNVNALLLGDSALYLCASSRDRDWNEQFFGPGTRLTVL.

The chain joins TRBV14 to TRBJ1-2; the D gene TCRdb calls, TRBD1, cannot be checked with no DNA. This CDR3 comprises 15 residues. The germline gives CDR1 SGHDN, CDR2 FVKESK. The CDR3 sequence is CASSQGQGRNYGYTF.

The V and J genes are TRBV7-6 and TRBJ2-3; TCRdb's D call, TRBD2, is unchecked because there is no DNA. CDR3 size: 15 residues. From germline, CDR1 is SGHVS and CDR2 FNYEAQ. CDR3 region: CASSSSSVASDTQYF. Full variable domain (rest looked up from reference TRBV7-6 and TRBJ2-3): GAGVSQSPRYKVTKRGQDVALRCDPISGHVSLYWYRQALGQGPEFLTYFNYEAQQDKSGLPNDRFSAERPEGSISTLTIQRTEQRDSAMYRCASSSSSVASDTQYFGPGTRLTVL.

The genes are TRBV29-1 and TRBJ1-2; lacking DNA, the TRBD1 call made by TCRdb goes unchecked. Germline V lookup: CDR1 SQVTM, CDR2 ANQGSEA. The CDR3 length is 13 residues. CDR3 region: CSVEDRGRYGYTF.